The clone carrying this TCR beta chain was observed a few times. Its cognate antigen is unknown. From germline, CDR1 is DFQATT and CDR2 SNEGSKA (reference sequence). V dropped 2 bases and J dropped 6 bases, with 13 bases sitting between them. This CDR3 has 13 amino acids. The data belong to a study of T-cell memory formation after mild COVID-19. On the study more broadly: Largely, TCR clusters stayed within a single donor.

Whole-study results and caveats: Confirmation was lacking for SARS-CoV-2 specificity of second-wave clones that peaked on day 37. The study found balanced CD4/CD8 in clones contracting day 15 to 85 and a CD4+ lean in later expanders. Mainly CM and EM harbored the contracting CD4+ clones; mainly EMRA harbored the CD8+ ones.

TCRdb re-called the 5' RACE reads through MiXCR, storing one row per CDR3 protein. The sample consists of roughly 450,000 distinct CDR3 sequences, roughly 18% of them appearing once. The specimen sequenced was PBMCs or a T cell subset sorted from them (not recorded which). This rearrangement joins TRBV20-1 to TRBJ1-1; D is uncertain. This clonotype was sampled from a man in his late teens or twenties who had mild COVID-19 (a few samples of this study predate the infection). Cell type and time point are not known. The CDR3 protein is CSARTSGGSEAFF. The CDR3 bases are TGCAGTGCTAGAACGAGCGGAGGATCTGAAGCTTTCTTT.